This entry describes one T cell receptor beta chain. Its antigen is not known. Time point meaning: week 3, after first cycle of checkpoint inhibitor. This entry comes from a study of blood T cell dynamics during melanoma immunotherapy. Overall study context: Metastatic melanoma patients received first-line pembrolizumab or nivolumab plus ipilimumab.

Generated by immunoSEQ multiplex PCR, the TCRdb table keeps only in-frame clones and is missing some. The data hold about 9,000 clones, with less than 90% observed a single time. V gave up 5 bases and J gave up 4 bases, with 18 bases separating them. Germline V gene lookup returns CDR1 SGHAT and CDR2 FQDESV (reference sequence). The CDR3 extends over 15 amino acids. Overall study findings and caveats: It remained unknown if the driving T cell clones were melanoma-specific.

The TCR sequence derives from a human donor with melanoma. The material was blood, obtained from a patient treated with checkpoint blockade. V and J are TRBV11-1 and TRBJ2-7, with D tentatively TRBD2 (6 bases). CDR3: CASSRAGQAGYEQYF. The DNA of the CDR3 is TGTGCCAGCAGCCGAGCGGGTCAAGCTGGGTACGAGCAGTACTTC.